This TCR beta chain was observed in a study of fetal regulatory T cell absence and autoimmunity. Overall study results and limits: In IPEX syndrome, oligoclonal enrichment was read as supporting prenatal antigen-driven autoimmunity in the pancreas. TRB gene family usage was broadly similar in cord blood and pancreas.

The CDR3 is 16 amino acids. J lost 2 bases, V lost 4 bases, and 10 bases had no gene match. Germline loops: CDR1 LNHDA, CDR2 SQIVND (reference sequence). Of note for this clone: Its antigen is unknown.

Method: immunoSEQ multiplex PCR; TCRdb's copy keeps in-frame clones and lacks some. Among about 43,000 clones, roughly 80% were seen once, and the ten largest hold 0.35% to 0.45%. The sequence was obtained from a newborn boy with IPEX syndrome. The sequenced sample consisted of cord blood. The gene calls are TRBV19 and TRBJ1-1; 7 bases match TRBD1. The CDR3 loop is CASSTPDRSDNTEAFF. Written as DNA, the CDR3 is TGTGCCAGTAGTACCCCGGACAGGAGTGATAACACTGAAGCTTTCTTT.